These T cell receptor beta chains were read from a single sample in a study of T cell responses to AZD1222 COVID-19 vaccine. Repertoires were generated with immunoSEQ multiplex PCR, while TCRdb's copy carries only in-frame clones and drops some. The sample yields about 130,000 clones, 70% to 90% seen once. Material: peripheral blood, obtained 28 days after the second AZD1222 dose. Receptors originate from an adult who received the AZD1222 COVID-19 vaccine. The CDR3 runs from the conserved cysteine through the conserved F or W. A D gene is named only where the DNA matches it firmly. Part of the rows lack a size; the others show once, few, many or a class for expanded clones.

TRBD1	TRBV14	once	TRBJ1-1	TGTGCCAGCAGCCCACACAGGGGTCCCACTGAAGCTTTCTTT	CASSPHRGPTEAFF
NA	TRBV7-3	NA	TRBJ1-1	TGTGCCAGCAGCTTGTTCGGACCCGGGCAAAACACTGAAGCTTTCTTT	CASSLFGPGQNTEAFF
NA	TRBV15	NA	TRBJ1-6	TGTGCCACCAGCAGAGATTCGGGATATAATTCACCCCTCCACTTT	CATSRDSGYNSPLHF
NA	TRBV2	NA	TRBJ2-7	TGTGCCAGCAGGGTTACAGAACTTTCCTACGAGCAGTACTTC	CASRVTELSYEQYF
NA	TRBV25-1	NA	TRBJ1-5	TGTGCCAGCAGTGAAGGAGGGTCCGGGGGCAATCAGCCCCAGCATTTT	CASSEGGSGGNQPQHF
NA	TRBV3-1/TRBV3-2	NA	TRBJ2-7	TGTGCCAGCAGCCCTGGGATAGGGTACGAGCAGTACTTC	CASSPGIGYEQYF
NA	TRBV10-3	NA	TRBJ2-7	TGTGCCATCAGTGAGTCGTTAGTAGGAGCCCGCTCCTACGAGCAGTACTTC	CAISESLVGARSYEQYF
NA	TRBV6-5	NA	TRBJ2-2	TGTGCCAGCAGTTACGGGGCTTTAGGGGAGCTGTTTTTT	CASSYGALGELFF
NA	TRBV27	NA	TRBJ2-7	TGTGCCAGCAGCCTAACAGGGAACGAGCAGTACTTC	CASSLTGNEQYF
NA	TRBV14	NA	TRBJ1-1	TGTGCCAGCAGCCAAGAGCGGGGTTGGGCCACTGAAGCTTTCTTT	CASSQERGWATEAFF